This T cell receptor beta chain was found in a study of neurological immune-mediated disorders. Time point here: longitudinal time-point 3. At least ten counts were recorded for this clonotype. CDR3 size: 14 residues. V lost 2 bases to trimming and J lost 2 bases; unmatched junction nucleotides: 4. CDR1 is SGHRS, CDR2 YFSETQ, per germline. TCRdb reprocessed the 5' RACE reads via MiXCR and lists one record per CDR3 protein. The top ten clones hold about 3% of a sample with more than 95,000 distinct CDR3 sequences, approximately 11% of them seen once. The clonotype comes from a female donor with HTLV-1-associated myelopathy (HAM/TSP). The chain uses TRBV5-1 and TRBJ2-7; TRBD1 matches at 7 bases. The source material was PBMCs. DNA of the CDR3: TGCGCCAGCAGCTTCGAGACAGGGCCCTACGAGCAGTACTTC. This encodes CASSFETGPYEQYF.